The T cell receptor (beta chain) described here comes from a study of cytomegalovirus exposure and HLA in healthy donors. The PCR had 60 Vbeta and 13 Jbeta primers. TCRdb's copy holds only in-frame clones and misses some; the assay was immunoSEQ multiplex PCR. This sample carries about 130,000 clones, roughly 76% of them seen once, and the ten largest clones take more than 2.5%. Germline V CDR1 and CDR2: MDHEN, SYDVKM. The trim removed 6 bases at V and 6 bases at J, leaving 16 bases unmatched. This CDR3 is built from 17 residues. The clonotype originates from a woman between 45 and 60 years old in good health and CMV-seronegative. The V gene is TRBV28, the J gene TRBJ2-1, with 8 bases that match TRBD2. Sample: PBMCs. Here the CDR3 reads CASSPAGGEGLGNEQFF. The CDR3 bases are TGTGCCAGCAGCCCCGCCGGGGGGGAGGGCCTGGGCAATGAGCAGTTCTTC. Complete variable domain (other parts from reference TRBV28 and TRBJ2-1): DVKVTQSSRYLVKRTGEKVFLECVQDMDHENMFWYRQDPGLGLRLIYFSYDVKMKEKGDIPEGYSVSREKKERFSLILESASTNQTSMYLCASSPAGGEGLGNEQFFGPGTRLTVL.